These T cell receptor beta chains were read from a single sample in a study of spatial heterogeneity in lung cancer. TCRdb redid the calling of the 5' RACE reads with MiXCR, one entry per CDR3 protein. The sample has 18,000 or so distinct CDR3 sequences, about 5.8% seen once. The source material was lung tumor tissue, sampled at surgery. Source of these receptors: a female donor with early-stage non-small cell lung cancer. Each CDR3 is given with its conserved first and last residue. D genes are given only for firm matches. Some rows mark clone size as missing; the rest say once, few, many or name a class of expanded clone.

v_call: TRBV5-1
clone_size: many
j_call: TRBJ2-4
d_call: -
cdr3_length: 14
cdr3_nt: TGCGCCAGCAGCCAAACAGGGGCCAAAAACATTCAGTACTTC
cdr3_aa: CASSQTGAKNIQYF

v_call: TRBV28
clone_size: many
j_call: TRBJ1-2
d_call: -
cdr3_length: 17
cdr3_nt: TGTGCCAGCACCCGGGGTGGCGGGGTCCGGTTTGGCTATGGCTACACCTTC
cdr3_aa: CASTRGGGVRFGYGYTF

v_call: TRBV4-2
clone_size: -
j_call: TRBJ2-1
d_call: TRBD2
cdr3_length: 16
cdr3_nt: TGTGCCAGCAGCCAAGAAACTAGCGGCCACTACAATGAGCAGTTCTTC
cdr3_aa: CASSQETSGHYNEQFF

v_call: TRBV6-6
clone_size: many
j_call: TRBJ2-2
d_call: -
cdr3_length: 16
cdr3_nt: TGTGCCAGCAGTTATCGAAGGACAGAAAACACCGGGGAGCTGTTTTTT
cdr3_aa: CASSYRRTENTGELFF

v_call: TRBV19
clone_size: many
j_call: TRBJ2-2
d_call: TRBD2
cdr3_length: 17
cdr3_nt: TGTGCCAGTAGTATAGAAGGTGCTAGCGGTCACACCGGGGAGCTGTTTTTT
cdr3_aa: CASSIEGASGHTGELFF

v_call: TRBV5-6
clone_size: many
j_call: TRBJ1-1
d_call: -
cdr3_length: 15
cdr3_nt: TGTGCCAGCAGCCCCACGGGACGACGGAGCACTGAAGCTTTCTTT
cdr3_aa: CASSPTGRRSTEAFF

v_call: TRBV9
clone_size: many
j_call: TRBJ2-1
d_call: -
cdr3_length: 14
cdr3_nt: TGTGCCAGCAGCGTAGGGGCTAGTAGCGATGAGCAGTTCTTC
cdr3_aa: CASSVGASSDEQFF

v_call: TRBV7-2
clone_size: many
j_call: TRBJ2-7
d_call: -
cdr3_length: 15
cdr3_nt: TGTGCCAGCACCTCTCGGGGGACCCAATCCTACGAGCAGTACTTC
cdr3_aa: CASTSRGTQSYEQYF

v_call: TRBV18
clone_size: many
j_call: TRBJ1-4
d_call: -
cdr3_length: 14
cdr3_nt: TGTGCCAGCTCAGGTCCGGGGTCTGCTGAAAAACTGTTTTTT
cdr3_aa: CASSGPGSAEKLFF

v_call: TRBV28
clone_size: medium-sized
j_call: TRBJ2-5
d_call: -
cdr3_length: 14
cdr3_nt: TGTGCCAGCAGCCCCAGAGGGTGGTTAGATACCCAGTACTTC
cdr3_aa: CASSPRGWLDTQYF

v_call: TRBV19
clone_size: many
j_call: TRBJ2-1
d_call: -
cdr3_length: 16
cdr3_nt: TGTGCCAGTAGTGGTTCAAGTCATGCGTTTAGCAATGAGCAGTTCTTC
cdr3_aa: CASSGSSHAFSNEQFF

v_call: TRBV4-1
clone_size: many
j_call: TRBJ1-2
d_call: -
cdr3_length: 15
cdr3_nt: TGCGCCAGCAGCCAAGTCCCCTCGGACATTCCCGGCTACACCTTC
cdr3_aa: CASSQVPSDIPGYTF

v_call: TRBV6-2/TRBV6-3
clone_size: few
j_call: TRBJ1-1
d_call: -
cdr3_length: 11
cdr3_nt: TGTGCCAGCAGTCACGGATCTGAAGCTTTCTTT
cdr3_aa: CASSHGSEAFF

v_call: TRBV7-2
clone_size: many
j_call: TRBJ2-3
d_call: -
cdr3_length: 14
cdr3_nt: TGTGCCAGCAGCCCAGGGGCCGGTACAGATACGCAGTATTTT
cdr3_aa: CASSPGAGTDTQYF

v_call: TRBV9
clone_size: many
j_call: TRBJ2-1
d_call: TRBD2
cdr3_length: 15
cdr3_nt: TGTGCCAGCAGCGTAGGGATAGCGGGAGGCAATGAGCAGTTCTTC
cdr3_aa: CASSVGIAGGNEQFF

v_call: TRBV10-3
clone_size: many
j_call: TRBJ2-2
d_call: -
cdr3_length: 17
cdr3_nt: TGTGCCATCAGTGCCTCAATCGACAAGGGGGGAACCGGGGAGCTGTTTTTT
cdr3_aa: CAISASIDKGGTGELFF

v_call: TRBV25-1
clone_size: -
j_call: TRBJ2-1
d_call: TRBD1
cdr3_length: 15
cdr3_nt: TGTGCCAGCAGTGACCGGGACAGGGCCTACAATGAGCAGTTCTTC
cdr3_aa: CASSDRDRAYNEQFF

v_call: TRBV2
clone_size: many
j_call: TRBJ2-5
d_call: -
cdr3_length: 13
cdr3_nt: TGTGCCAGCAGTGGAGGGGAGGAAGAGACCCAGTACTTC
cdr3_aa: CASSGGEEETQYF

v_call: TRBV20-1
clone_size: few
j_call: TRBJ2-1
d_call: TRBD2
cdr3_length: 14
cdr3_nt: TGCAGTGCTAGAGTCTCCGGGAGGGCGTTTGAGCAGTTCTTC
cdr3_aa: CSARVSGRAFEQFF

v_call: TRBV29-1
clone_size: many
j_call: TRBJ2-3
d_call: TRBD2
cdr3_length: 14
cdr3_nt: TGCAGCGTTCCCGGGACTAGCGGGATGGATACGCAGTATTTT
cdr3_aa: CSVPGTSGMDTQYF

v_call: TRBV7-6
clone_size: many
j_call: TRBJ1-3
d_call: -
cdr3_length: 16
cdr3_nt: TGTGCCAGCAGCTTAGCTGGGGCGGGGACTGGAAACACCATATATTTT
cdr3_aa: CASSLAGAGTGNTIYF

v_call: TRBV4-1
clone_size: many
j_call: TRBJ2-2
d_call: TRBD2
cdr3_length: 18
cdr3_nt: TGCGCCAGCAGCCACCTCATGCTAGCGGGAGAAAGCACCGGGGAGCTGTTTTTT
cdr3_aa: CASSHLMLAGESTGELFF